This TCR beta chain was documented in a study of blood T cells in healthy people across ages. Then a second PCR, running about 7 to 11 cycles, was carried out with a sample-barcoded 5' primer and a J-beta primer mix. Each of the samples gave a minimum of 3 million paired-end reads that contained CDR3. Each CDR3 protein gets one entry after TCRdb re-called the 5' RACE reads with MiXCR. The sample records about 800,000 distinct CDR3 sequences, about half being singletons. Looked up from germline, CDR1 is MDHEN and CDR2 is SYDVKM. Germline trimming cut 4 bases from V and 0 bases from J; bases unmatched to any gene: 8. This CDR3 is 17 amino acids long. Caucasian, healthy and from Russia, the donors were aged between roughly 6 and 100.

The sequence was obtained from an older man in good health. V gene TRBV28 combines with J gene TRBJ2-5, with TRBD2 matching 10 bases. The material sequenced was blood. This CDR3 reads CASSSRPSGRDQETQYF. The CDR3 DNA follows: TGTGCCAGCAGTTCCCGCCCGAGCGGGAGGGACCAAGAGACCCAGTACTTC.